What follows are 2 T cell receptor beta chains derived from one specimen sequenced in a study of blood T cell repertoires in COVID-19. Produced via immunoSEQ multiplex PCR; TCRdb's table is partial and in-frame only. The sample comprises 190,000 or so clones, approximately 86% of which are singletons, and roughly 0.91% rests with the top ten. Material: peripheral blood. The receptors originated from a man in his 60s with COVID-19, enrolled during active disease.

J is TRBJ1-1 and V is TRBV7-9; no definite D call. Germline CDR1 and CDR2: SEHNR and FQNEAQ (reference sequence). V was shortened by 5 bases and J by 5 bases, with 15 bases between the two germline ends. This CDR3 comprises 14 residues. This CDR3 reads CASSVPGVTTEAFF. CDR3 in DNA: TGTGCCAGCAGCGTACCCGGGGTTACAACTGAAGCTTTCTTT.

This chain connects TRBV5-4 to TRBJ1-2; 7 bases match TRBD1. V dropped 0 bases and J dropped 4; count of bases not matched to a gene: 12. The CDR3 runs 17 residues. Germline CDR1 reads SGHNT; CDR2 reads YYREEE (reference sequence). CDR3 residues: CASSLEWRTGASYGYTF. CDR3 DNA: TGTGCCAGCAGCTTGGAATGGCGCACAGGGGCGAGCTATGGCTACACCTTC.